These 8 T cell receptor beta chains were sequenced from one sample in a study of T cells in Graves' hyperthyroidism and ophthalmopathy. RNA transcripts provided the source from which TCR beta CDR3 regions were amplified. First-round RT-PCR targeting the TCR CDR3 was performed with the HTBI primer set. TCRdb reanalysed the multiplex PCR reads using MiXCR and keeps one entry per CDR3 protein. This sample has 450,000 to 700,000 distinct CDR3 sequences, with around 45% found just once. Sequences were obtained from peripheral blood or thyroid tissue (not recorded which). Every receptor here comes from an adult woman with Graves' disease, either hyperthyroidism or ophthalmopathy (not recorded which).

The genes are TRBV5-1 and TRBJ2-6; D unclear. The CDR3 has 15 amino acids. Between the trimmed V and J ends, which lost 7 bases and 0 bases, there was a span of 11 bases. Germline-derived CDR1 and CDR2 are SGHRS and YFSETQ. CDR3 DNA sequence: TGCGCCAGCGGCCTTGGGAACTCTGGGGCCAACGTCCTGACTTTC. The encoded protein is CASGLGNSGANVLTF.

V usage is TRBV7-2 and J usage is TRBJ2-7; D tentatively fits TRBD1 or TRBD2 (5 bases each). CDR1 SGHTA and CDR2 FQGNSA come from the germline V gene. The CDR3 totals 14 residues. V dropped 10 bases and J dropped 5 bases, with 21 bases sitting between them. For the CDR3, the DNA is TGTGCCACCTGGCCCCGGTTTGGGGGACACGAGCAGTACTTC. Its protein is CATWPRFGGHEQYF.

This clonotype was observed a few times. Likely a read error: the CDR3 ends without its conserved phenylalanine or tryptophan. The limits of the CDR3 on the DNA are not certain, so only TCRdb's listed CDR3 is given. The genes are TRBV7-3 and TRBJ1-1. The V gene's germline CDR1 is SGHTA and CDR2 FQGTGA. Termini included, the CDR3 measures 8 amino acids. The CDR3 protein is CASSLWLA.

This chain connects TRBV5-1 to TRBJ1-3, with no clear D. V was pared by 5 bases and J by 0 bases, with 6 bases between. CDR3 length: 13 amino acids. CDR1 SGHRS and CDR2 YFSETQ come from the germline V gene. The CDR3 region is CASRPDSGNTIYF. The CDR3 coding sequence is TGCGCCAGCAGACCTGACTCTGGAAACACCATATATTTT. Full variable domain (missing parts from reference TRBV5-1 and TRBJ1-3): KAGVTQTPRYLIKTRGQQVTLSCSPISGHRSVSWYQQTPGQGLQFLFEYFSETQRNKGNFPGRFSGRQFSNSRSEMNVSTLELGDSALYLCASRPDSGNTIYFGEGSWLTVV.

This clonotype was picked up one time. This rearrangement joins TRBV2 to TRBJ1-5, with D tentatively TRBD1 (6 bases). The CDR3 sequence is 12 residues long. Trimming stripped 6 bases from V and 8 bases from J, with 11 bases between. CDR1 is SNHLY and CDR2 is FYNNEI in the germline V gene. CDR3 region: CASRGHSKPQHF. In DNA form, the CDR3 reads TGTGCCAGCAGGGGACACTCGAAGCCCCAGCATTTT.

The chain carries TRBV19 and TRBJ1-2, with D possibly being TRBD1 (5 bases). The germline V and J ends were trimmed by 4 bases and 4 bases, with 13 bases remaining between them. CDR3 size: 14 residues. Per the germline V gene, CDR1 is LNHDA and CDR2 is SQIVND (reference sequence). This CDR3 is CASSSPSDSYGYTF. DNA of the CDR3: TGTGCCAGTAGTAGCCCCTCAGACAGCTATGGCTACACCTTC.

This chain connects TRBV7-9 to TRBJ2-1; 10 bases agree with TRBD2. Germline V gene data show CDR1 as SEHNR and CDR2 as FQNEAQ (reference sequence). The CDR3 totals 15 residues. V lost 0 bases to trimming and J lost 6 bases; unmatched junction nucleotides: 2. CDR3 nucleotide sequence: TGTGCCAGCAGCTTAGCAGTAGCGGGAGGCAATGAGCAGTTCTTC. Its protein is CASSLAVAGGNEQFF.

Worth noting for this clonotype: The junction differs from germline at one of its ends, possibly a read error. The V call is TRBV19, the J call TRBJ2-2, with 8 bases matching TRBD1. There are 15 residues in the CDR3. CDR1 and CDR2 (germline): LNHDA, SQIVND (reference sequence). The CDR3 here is CASRQGGSDTGELFF. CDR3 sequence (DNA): TGTGCCAGTAGACAGGGGGGATCGGACACTGGGGAGCTGTTTTTT.